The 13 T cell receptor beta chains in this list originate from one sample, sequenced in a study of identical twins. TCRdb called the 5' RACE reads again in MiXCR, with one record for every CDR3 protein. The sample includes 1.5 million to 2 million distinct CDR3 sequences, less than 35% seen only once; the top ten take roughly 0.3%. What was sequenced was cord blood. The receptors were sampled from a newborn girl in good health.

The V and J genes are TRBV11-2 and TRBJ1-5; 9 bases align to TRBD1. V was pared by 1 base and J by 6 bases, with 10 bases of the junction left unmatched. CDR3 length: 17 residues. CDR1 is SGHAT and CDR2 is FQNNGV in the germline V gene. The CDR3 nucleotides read TGTGCCAGCAGCTTAGGAGGGGGACAGGGAGGGAGTCAGCCCCAGCATTTT. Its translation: CASSLGGGQGGSQPQHF.

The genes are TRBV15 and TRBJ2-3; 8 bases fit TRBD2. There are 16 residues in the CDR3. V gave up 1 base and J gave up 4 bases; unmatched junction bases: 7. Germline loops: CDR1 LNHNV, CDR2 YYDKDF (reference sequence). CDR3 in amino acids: CATSRGSGIGADTQYF. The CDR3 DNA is TGTGCCACCAGCAGAGGTAGCGGGATCGGTGCAGATACGCAGTATTTT.

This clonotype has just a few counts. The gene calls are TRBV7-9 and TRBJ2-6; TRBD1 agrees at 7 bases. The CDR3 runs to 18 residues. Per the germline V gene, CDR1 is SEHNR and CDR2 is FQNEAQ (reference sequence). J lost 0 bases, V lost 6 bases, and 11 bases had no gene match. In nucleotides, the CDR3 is TGTGCCAGCAGTCTCAACAGGGGTCCTCTCTCTGGGGCCAACGTCCTGACTTTC. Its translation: CASSLNRGPLSGANVLTF.

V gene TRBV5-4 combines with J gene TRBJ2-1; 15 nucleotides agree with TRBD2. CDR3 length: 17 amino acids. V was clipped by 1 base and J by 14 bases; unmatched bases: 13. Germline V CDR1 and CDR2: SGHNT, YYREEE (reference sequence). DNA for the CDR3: TGTGCCAGCAGCTTGTTGGGACTAGCGGGGGGACCGCAGGTCGAGTTCTTC. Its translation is CASSLLGLAGGPQVEFF.

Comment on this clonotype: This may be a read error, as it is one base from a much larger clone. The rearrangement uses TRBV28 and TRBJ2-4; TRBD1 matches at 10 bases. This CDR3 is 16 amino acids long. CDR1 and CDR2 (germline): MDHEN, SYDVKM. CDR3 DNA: TGTGCCGGCAGTCCCGACAGGGGGCAGGGCAAAAACATTCAGTACTTC. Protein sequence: CAGSPDRGQGKNIQYF.

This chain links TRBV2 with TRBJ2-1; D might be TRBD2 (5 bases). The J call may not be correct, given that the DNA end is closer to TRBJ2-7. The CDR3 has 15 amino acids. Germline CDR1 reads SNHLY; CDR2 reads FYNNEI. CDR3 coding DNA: TGTGCCAGCAGTGAAGCGGGAGCCCTCACCAATGAGCAGTACTTC. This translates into CASSEAGALTNEQYF.

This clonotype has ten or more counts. The CDR3 here is CASTGLDSYEQYF. The CDR3 DNA follows: TGTGCCAGCACTGGTCTAGACTCCTACGAGCAGTACTTC. J is TRBJ2-7 and V is TRBV12-3 or TRBV12-4; D unresolved. The CDR3 spans 13 residues. Between the trimmed V and J ends, which lost 7 bases and 0 bases, there was a span of 10 bases.

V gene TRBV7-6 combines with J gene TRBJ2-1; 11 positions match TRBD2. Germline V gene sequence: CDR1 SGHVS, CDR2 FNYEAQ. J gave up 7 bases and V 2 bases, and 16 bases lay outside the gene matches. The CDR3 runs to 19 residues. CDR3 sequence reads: CASSLRQLAGARRGNEQFF. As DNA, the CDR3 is TGTGCCAGCAGCTTACGTCAACTAGCGGGGGCGAGAAGGGGTAATGAGCAGTTCTTC.

The CDR3 sequence is CASSSPVQGAEETQYF. As DNA, the CDR3 is TGTGCCAGCAGCTCCCCGGTACAGGGGGCTGAGGAGACCCAGTACTTC. This sequence joins TRBV27 and TRBJ2-5; 9 positions agree with TRBD1. The length of the CDR3 is 16 residues. Germline V CDR1 and CDR2: MNHEY, SMNVEV (reference sequence). Trimming at V came to 6 bases and at J to 5 bases, leaving 13 bases not matched to a gene.

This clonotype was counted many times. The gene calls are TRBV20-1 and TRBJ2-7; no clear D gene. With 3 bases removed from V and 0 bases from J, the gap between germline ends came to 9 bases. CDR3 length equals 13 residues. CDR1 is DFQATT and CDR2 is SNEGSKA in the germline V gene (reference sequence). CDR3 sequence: CSARTLSSYEQYF. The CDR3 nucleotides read TGCAGTGCTAGGACACTGAGCTCCTACGAGCAGTACTTC.

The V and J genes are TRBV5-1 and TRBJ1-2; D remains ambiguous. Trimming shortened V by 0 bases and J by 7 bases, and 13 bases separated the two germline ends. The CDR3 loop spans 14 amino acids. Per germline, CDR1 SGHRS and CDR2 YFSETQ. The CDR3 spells CASSLGGREIGYTF. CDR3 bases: TGCGCCAGCAGCTTGGGGGGAAGAGAAATTGGCTACACCTTC. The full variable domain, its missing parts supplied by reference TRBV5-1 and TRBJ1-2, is KAGVTQTPRYLIKTRGQQVTLSCSPISGHRSVSWYQQTPGQGLQFLFEYFSETQRNKGNFPGRFSGRQFSNSRSEMNVSTLELGDSALYLCASSLGGREIGYTFGSGTRLTVV.

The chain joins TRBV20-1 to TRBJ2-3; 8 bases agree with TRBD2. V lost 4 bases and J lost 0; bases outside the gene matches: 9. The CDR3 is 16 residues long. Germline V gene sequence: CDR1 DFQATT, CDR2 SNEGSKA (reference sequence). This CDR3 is CSATSSLAGSTDTQYF. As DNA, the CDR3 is TGCAGTGCTACCAGCTCTCTAGCGGGCAGCACAGATACGCAGTATTTT.

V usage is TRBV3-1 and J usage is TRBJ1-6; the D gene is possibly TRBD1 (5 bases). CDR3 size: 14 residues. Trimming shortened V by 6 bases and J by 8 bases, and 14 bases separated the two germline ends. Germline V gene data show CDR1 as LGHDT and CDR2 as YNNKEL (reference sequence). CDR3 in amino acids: CASSLSSQDSPLHF. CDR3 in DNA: TGTGCCAGCAGTCTTTCCTCACAGGATTCACCCCTCCACTTT.